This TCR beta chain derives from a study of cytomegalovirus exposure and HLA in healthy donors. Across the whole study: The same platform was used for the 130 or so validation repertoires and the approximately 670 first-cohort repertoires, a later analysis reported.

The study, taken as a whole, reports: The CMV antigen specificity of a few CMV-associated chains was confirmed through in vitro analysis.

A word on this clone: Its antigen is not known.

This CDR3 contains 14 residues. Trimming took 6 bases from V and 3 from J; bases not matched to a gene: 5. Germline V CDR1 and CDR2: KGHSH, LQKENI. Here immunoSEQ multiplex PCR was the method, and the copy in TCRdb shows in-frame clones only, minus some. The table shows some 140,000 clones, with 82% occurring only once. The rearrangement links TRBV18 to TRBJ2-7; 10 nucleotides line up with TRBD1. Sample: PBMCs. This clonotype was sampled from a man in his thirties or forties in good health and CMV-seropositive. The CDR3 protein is CASSSGTGVYEQYF. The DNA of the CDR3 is TGTGCCAGCTCGTCTGGGACAGGGGTCTACGAGCAGTACTTC.